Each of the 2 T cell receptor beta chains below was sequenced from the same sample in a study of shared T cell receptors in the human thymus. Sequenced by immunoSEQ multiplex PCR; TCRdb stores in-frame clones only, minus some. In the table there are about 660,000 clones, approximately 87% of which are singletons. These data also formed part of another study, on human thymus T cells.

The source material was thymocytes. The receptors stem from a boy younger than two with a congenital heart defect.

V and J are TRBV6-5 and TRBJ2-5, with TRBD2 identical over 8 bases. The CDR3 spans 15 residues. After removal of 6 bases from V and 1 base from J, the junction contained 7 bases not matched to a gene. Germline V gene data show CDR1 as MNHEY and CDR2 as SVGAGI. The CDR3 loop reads CASSDQTSGQETQYF. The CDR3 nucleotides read TGTGCCAGCAGCGACCAAACTAGCGGCCAAGAGACCCAGTACTTC.

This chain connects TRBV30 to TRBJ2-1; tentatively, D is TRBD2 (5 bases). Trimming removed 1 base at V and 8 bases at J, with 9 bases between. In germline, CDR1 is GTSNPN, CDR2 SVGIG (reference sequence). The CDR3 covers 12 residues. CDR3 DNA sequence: TGTGCCTGGAGTGGAGCGGACTATGAGCAGTTCTTC. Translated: CAWSGADYEQFF.